This T cell receptor beta chain comes out of a study of blood T cell repertoires in COVID-19. Sequencing used immunoSEQ multiplex PCR; TCRdb keeps in-frame clones, though not all of them. The repertoire holds about 360,000 clones, with approximately 86% as singletons. The sample consisted of peripheral blood. This receptor was identified in a human donor in a cohort sampled during active COVID-19.

CDR3 nucleotide sequence: TGTGCCACCAGCAGTTCAGGGGGCCAGGACGAGCAGTACTTC. Its protein is CATSSSGGQDEQYF. This chain connects TRBV15 to TRBJ2-7, with 8 bases fitting TRBD1. J lost 5 bases, V lost 3 bases, and 6 bases had no gene match. This CDR3 contains 14 residues. Germline V gene lookup returns CDR1 LNHNV and CDR2 YYDKDF (reference sequence). Full variable domain (rest looked up from reference TRBV15 and TRBJ2-7): DAMVIQNPRYQVTQFGKPVTLSCSQTLNHNVMYWYQQKSSQAPKLLFHYYDKDFNNEADTPDNFQSRRPNTSFCFLDIRSPGLGDTAMYLCATSSSGGQDEQYFGPGTRLTVT.